This T cell receptor beta chain originates from a study of graft-versus-host responses after intestinal transplantation. Across the whole study: Transplant types were multivisceral, liver-intestinal, or isolated intestinal.

This clone showed up just once. Its target is not known. This sample also contains other DNA sequences that code for the same CDR3. Sequencing was performed with immunoSEQ multiplex PCR; in TCRdb, only in-frame clones are kept and a portion is missing. The sample yields about 120,000 clones, around 96% seen once. The V gene's germline CDR1 is SGDLS and CDR2 YYNGEE. This CDR3 contains 11 residues. V was cut by 0 bases and J by 6 bases, with 2 bases left in between. The specimen was unstimulated CD8+ T cells sorted from spleen or lymph node cells, collected before intestinal transplant. The TCR originated in a human donor who received an intestinal transplant. This chain uses TRBV9 with TRBJ2-3; D is undetermined. The CDR3 protein is CASSVADTQYF. For the CDR3, the DNA is TGTGCCAGCAGCGTAGCTGATACGCAGTATTTT.